Listed below are T cell receptor beta chains from one sample, sequenced in a study of cytomegalovirus exposure and HLA in healthy donors. Using immunoSEQ multiplex PCR, the repertoire was profiled, and TCRdb retains in-frame clones only, with some absent. The data contain about 210,000 clones, 75% to 80% of them singletons. Specimen: PBMCs. All receptors come from a male donor in good health and CMV-seronegative. The CDR3 runs from the conserved cysteine through the conserved F or W. The D gene is left open where the match is weak. Size values are once, few and many counts, or a class for expanded clones, and some rows have none.

abundance: NA
j_gene: TRBJ2-7
v_gene: TRBV7-2
d_gene: NA
CDR3nt: TGTGCCAGCAGCTTAGCTCGCGGCGAGCAGTACTTC
CDR3aa: CASSLARGEQYF

abundance: NA
j_gene: TRBJ2-1
v_gene: TRBV10-3
d_gene: TRBD2
CDR3nt: TGTGCCATCAGTGGGGGGGGTGAGGATGAGCAGTTCTTC
CDR3aa: CAISGGGEDEQFF

abundance: NA
j_gene: TRBJ1-4
v_gene: TRBV9
d_gene: NA
CDR3nt: TGTGCCAGCAGCGTAGCCGGAGGAGGGGAAAAACTGTTTTTT
CDR3aa: CASSVAGGGEKLFF

abundance: NA
j_gene: TRBJ1-1
v_gene: TRBV30
d_gene: NA
CDR3nt: TGTGCCTGGAGTGTAATGGGGGCCACTGAAGCTTTCTTT
CDR3aa: CAWSVMGATEAFF

abundance: NA
j_gene: TRBJ2-1
v_gene: TRBV9
d_gene: NA
CDR3nt: TGTGCCAGCAGCGTTACCGGGACAAGCTCCTACAATGAGCAGTTCTTC
CDR3aa: CASSVTGTSSYNEQFF

abundance: NA
j_gene: TRBJ2-7
v_gene: TRBV5-7
d_gene: TRBD1
CDR3nt: TGTGCCAGCAGCTTGCCTCTTCCCCGGGACAGGGGGTCCCACGAGCAGTACTTC
CDR3aa: CASSLPLPRDRGSHEQYF

abundance: once
j_gene: TRBJ1-2
v_gene: TRBV19
d_gene: NA
CDR3nt: TGTGCCAGTAGGATCCGGGTTGAGGATGGCTACACCTTC
CDR3aa: CASRIRVEDGYTF

abundance: NA
j_gene: TRBJ1-4
v_gene: TRBV19
d_gene: TRBD1
CDR3nt: TGTGCCAGTAGTTCCGGGACAGGAGAAAAACTGTTTTTT
CDR3aa: CASSSGTGEKLFF

abundance: NA
j_gene: TRBJ2-7
v_gene: TRBV7-9
d_gene: TRBD1
CDR3nt: TGTGCCAGCAGCCTAGGAAGGGACAGTTATTCCTACGAGCAGTACTTC
CDR3aa: CASSLGRDSYSYEQYF

abundance: NA
j_gene: TRBJ2-5
v_gene: TRBV6-8
d_gene: TRBD2
CDR3nt: TGTGCCAGCAGTTACTCGGGGCGGGGGGGCCTAGTTCAAGAGACCCAGTACTTC
CDR3aa: CASSYSGRGGLVQETQYF

abundance: NA
j_gene: TRBJ2-3
v_gene: TRBV7-6
d_gene: TRBD1
CDR3nt: TGTGCCAGCAGCTTGCTACCGACAGGGGGCGTGGATACGCAGTATTTT
CDR3aa: CASSLLPTGGVDTQYF

abundance: NA
j_gene: TRBJ2-1
v_gene: TRBV29-1
d_gene: NA
CDR3nt: TGCAGCTCCTATGGGGGGAGCTCCTACAATGAGCAGTTCTTC
CDR3aa: CSSYGGSSYNEQFF

abundance: NA
j_gene: TRBJ2-7
v_gene: TRBV5-4
d_gene: TRBD2
CDR3nt: TGTGCCAGCAGCTTGGCTGGCGGGGGGCCTTCCTACGAGCAGTACTTC
CDR3aa: CASSLAGGGPSYEQYF

abundance: NA
j_gene: TRBJ1-2
v_gene: TRBV6-5
d_gene: TRBD1
CDR3nt: TGTGCCAGCAGTAACCAGGGGGCGCTGAGTGGCTACACCTTC
CDR3aa: CASSNQGALSGYTF

abundance: NA
j_gene: TRBJ2-7
v_gene: TRBV7-2
d_gene: TRBD1
CDR3nt: TGTGCCAGCAGCTTCGACAGGGGGAACCCCTACGAGCAGTACTTC
CDR3aa: CASSFDRGNPYEQYF

abundance: NA
j_gene: TRBJ2-5
v_gene: TRBV21-1
d_gene: NA
CDR3nt: TGTGCCAGCAGTCGGACTAGCGGGAGGGAGACCCAGTACTTC
CDR3aa: CASSRTSGRETQYF

abundance: few
j_gene: TRBJ1-2
v_gene: TRBV6-1
d_gene: NA
CDR3nt: TGTGCCTCGGGGGGGGCCCAGGATGGCTACACCTTC
CDR3aa: CASGGAQDGYTF

abundance: NA
j_gene: TRBJ2-3
v_gene: TRBV30
d_gene: NA
CDR3nt: TGTGCCTGGAGTGGCTCAGTCACAGATACGCAGTATTTT
CDR3aa: CAWSGSVTDTQYF

abundance: NA
j_gene: TRBJ1-2
v_gene: TRBV4-1
d_gene: TRBD1
CDR3nt: TGCGCCAGCAGCCAAGAGTGGTCAGGGGGCTGTGGCTACACCTTC
CDR3aa: CASSQEWSGGCGYTF

abundance: NA
j_gene: TRBJ2-1
v_gene: TRBV6-5
d_gene: TRBD2
CDR3nt: TGTGCCAGCAATCGCCGGTGGCGGGGGGGCCTTCAGCAGTTCTTC
CDR3aa: CASNRRWRGGLQQFF

abundance: NA
j_gene: TRBJ1-6
v_gene: TRBV6-1
d_gene: NA
CDR3nt: TGTGCCAGCAGTGAGTCGGGGGACTCACCCCTCCACTTT
CDR3aa: CASSESGDSPLHF

abundance: NA
j_gene: TRBJ2-3
v_gene: TRBV6-1
d_gene: NA
CDR3nt: TGTGCCAGCAGTAAACTAGGCACAGATACGCAGTATTTT
CDR3aa: CASSKLGTDTQYF

abundance: NA
j_gene: TRBJ1-4
v_gene: TRBV4-1
d_gene: NA
CDR3nt: TGCGCCAGCAGCAGCCAGGGGCCGGAAAAACTGTTTTTT
CDR3aa: CASSSQGPEKLFF

abundance: NA
j_gene: TRBJ2-1
v_gene: TRBV6-1
d_gene: TRBD1
CDR3nt: TGTGCCAGCAGTCGGGACAGGGGGCTGAATGAGCAGTTCTTC
CDR3aa: CASSRDRGLNEQFF

abundance: NA
j_gene: TRBJ1-1
v_gene: TRBV28
d_gene: NA
CDR3nt: TGTGCCAGCAGTGTAGCCGGGACGGGAGGGGTTGAAGCTTTCTTT
CDR3aa: CASSVAGTGGVEAFF

abundance: NA
j_gene: TRBJ2-3
v_gene: TRBV4-3
d_gene: TRBD2
CDR3nt: TGCGCCAGCAGCCAAGATCTAAGCGGGGCAGGGACAGATACGCAGTATTTT
CDR3aa: CASSQDLSGAGTDTQYF

abundance: few
j_gene: TRBJ2-7
v_gene: TRBV5-1
d_gene: TRBD1
CDR3nt: TGCGCCAGCAGCTTGGTGAGAGGGGGCGACTACGAGCAGTACTTC
CDR3aa: CASSLVRGGDYEQYF

abundance: NA
j_gene: TRBJ1-4
v_gene: TRBV11-2
d_gene: NA
CDR3nt: TGTGCCAGCAGCTTAGGCGCAGGGGCAATTAATGAAAAACTGTTTTTT
CDR3aa: CASSLGAGAINEKLFF

abundance: few
j_gene: TRBJ2-5
v_gene: TRBV6-1
d_gene: TRBD1
CDR3nt: TGTGCCAGCAGTGCCACCACAGGGGCCCCGAAAGAGACCCAGTACTTC
CDR3aa: CASSATTGAPKETQYF

abundance: NA
j_gene: TRBJ1-2
v_gene: TRBV15
d_gene: NA
CDR3nt: TGTGCCACCAGCAGAGCCCCCGCCAATCGCGGGGGCGACTATGGCTACACCTTC
CDR3aa: CATSRAPANRGGDYGYTF

abundance: NA
j_gene: TRBJ1-2
v_gene: TRBV28
d_gene: NA
CDR3nt: TGTGCCAGCAGTCCCCAACATCCTAACTATGGCTACACCTTC
CDR3aa: CASSPQHPNYGYTF

abundance: once
j_gene: TRBJ2-1
v_gene: TRBV5-6
d_gene: TRBD2
CDR3nt: TGTGCCAGCAGCCTCGGGGGGGCATGGGTAGATGAGCAGTTCTTC
CDR3aa: CASSLGGAWVDEQFF

abundance: NA
j_gene: TRBJ2-3
v_gene: TRBV7-8
d_gene: TRBD1
CDR3nt: TGTGCCAGCAGCCCGGCCCGGACAGGGGGTGACGATACGCAGTATTTT
CDR3aa: CASSPARTGGDDTQYF

abundance: NA
j_gene: TRBJ2-7
v_gene: TRBV6-6
d_gene: TRBD1
CDR3nt: TGTGCCGCCAAAAAGGGACAGGGGGTCTACGAGCAGTACTTC
CDR3aa: CAAKKGQGVYEQYF

abundance: NA
j_gene: TRBJ2-7
v_gene: TRBV5-6
d_gene: TRBD2
CDR3nt: TGTGCCAGCAGTTACGGACTAGAGTCCTACGAGCAGTACTTC
CDR3aa: CASSYGLESYEQYF

abundance: NA
j_gene: TRBJ2-7
v_gene: TRBV19
d_gene: NA
CDR3nt: TGTGCCAGTAGTAGGGACACAGGTTACGAGCAGTACTTC
CDR3aa: CASSRDTGYEQYF

abundance: NA
j_gene: TRBJ2-2
v_gene: TRBV28
d_gene: TRBD2
CDR3nt: TGTGCCAGCAGTTTCCGCAGACTAGCGGGAGTCAGGGAGCTGTTTTTT
CDR3aa: CASSFRRLAGVRELFF

abundance: NA
j_gene: TRBJ2-7
v_gene: TRBV29-1
d_gene: TRBD1
CDR3nt: TGCAGCCCTCAGGGGGTCCGCTCCTACGAGCAGTACTTC
CDR3aa: CSPQGVRSYEQYF

abundance: once
j_gene: TRBJ2-5
v_gene: TRBV18
d_gene: TRBD1
CDR3nt: TGTGCCAGCTCACTCGGGGCAGGGGGCGAGACCCAGTACTTC
CDR3aa: CASSLGAGGETQYF

abundance: NA
j_gene: TRBJ1-6
v_gene: TRBV6-1
d_gene: NA
CDR3nt: TGTGCCAGCAGTGAAGTATGGGACTTGCGGCCCCTCCACTTT
CDR3aa: CASSEVWDLRPLHF

abundance: NA
j_gene: TRBJ2-5
v_gene: TRBV5-6
d_gene: TRBD1
CDR3nt: TGTGCCAGCAGCTTTAACAGGGGGGAGACCCAGTACTTC
CDR3aa: CASSFNRGETQYF

abundance: NA
j_gene: TRBJ2-7
v_gene: TRBV2
d_gene: TRBD1
CDR3nt: TGTGCCAGCAGCCTGGGACAGCCATCCTACGAGCAGTACTTC
CDR3aa: CASSLGQPSYEQYF

abundance: NA
j_gene: TRBJ1-1
v_gene: TRBV4-1
d_gene: NA
CDR3nt: TGCGCCAGCAGCCAAGCTTCGCAGGGTAACACTGAAGCTTTCTTT
CDR3aa: CASSQASQGNTEAFF

abundance: few
j_gene: TRBJ1-2
v_gene: TRBV11-3
d_gene: NA
CDR3nt: TGTGCCAGCAGCTTAGGTGCAGGGGAGAGCTACACCTTC
CDR3aa: CASSLGAGESYTF

abundance: NA
j_gene: TRBJ1-1
v_gene: TRBV7-9
d_gene: NA
CDR3nt: TGTGCCAGCAGCTTAGGGACAAGCACTGAAGCTTTCTTT
CDR3aa: CASSLGTSTEAFF

abundance: NA
j_gene: TRBJ2-7
v_gene: TRBV4-3
d_gene: TRBD2
CDR3nt: TGCGCCAGCAGCCAAGGGACTAGCTTGGGCTACGAGCAGTACTTC
CDR3aa: CASSQGTSLGYEQYF

abundance: once
j_gene: TRBJ2-7
v_gene: TRBV7-9
d_gene: NA
CDR3nt: TGTGCCAGCAGCAACCCTACCTACGAGCAGTACTTC
CDR3aa: CASSNPTYEQYF

abundance: NA
j_gene: TRBJ1-4
v_gene: TRBV5-1
d_gene: NA
CDR3nt: TGCGCCAGCAGCTTGTCCCAGGGTACTAATGAAAAACTGTTTTTT
CDR3aa: CASSLSQGTNEKLFF

abundance: NA
j_gene: TRBJ2-2
v_gene: TRBV27
d_gene: NA
CDR3nt: TGTGCCAGCAGTCGGAGGGGGGAGCTGTTTTTT
CDR3aa: CASSRRGELFF

abundance: NA
j_gene: TRBJ1-3
v_gene: TRBV19
d_gene: NA
CDR3nt: TGTGCCAGTAGTATTGATGGGAGTGGAAACACCATATATTTT
CDR3aa: CASSIDGSGNTIYF

abundance: NA
j_gene: TRBJ1-3
v_gene: TRBV18
d_gene: TRBD1
CDR3nt: TGTGCCAGCTCATCGATCCGGGACAGGGGTACTGGAAACACCATATATTTT
CDR3aa: CASSSIRDRGTGNTIYF

abundance: once
j_gene: TRBJ2-1
v_gene: TRBV5-1
d_gene: NA
CDR3nt: TGCGCCAGCAGCTTGTATCCGGGATCTCGTAACAATGAGCAGTTCTTC
CDR3aa: CASSLYPGSRNNEQFF

abundance: once
j_gene: TRBJ2-7
v_gene: TRBV28
d_gene: NA
CDR3nt: TGTGCCAGCAGTCCTCACCTCGGACTGGGTTCCGAGCAGTACTTC
CDR3aa: CASSPHLGLGSEQYF

abundance: few
j_gene: TRBJ2-1
v_gene: TRBV5-1
d_gene: NA
CDR3nt: TGCGCCAGCAGCTCCGCTCTAGACGACGAGCAGTTCTTC
CDR3aa: CASSSALDDEQFF

abundance: NA
j_gene: TRBJ2-1
v_gene: TRBV18
d_gene: TRBD1
CDR3nt: TGTGCCAGCTCCCAGTCCGGGACAGGGGGCGTCAGCTCCTACAATGAGCAGTTCTTC
CDR3aa: CASSQSGTGGVSSYNEQFF

abundance: NA
j_gene: TRBJ1-1
v_gene: TRBV27
d_gene: NA
CDR3nt: TGTGCCAGCAGTTACCTCCCCAGGGGCACTGAAGCTTTCTTT
CDR3aa: CASSYLPRGTEAFF

abundance: NA
j_gene: TRBJ2-7
v_gene: TRBV5-1
d_gene: NA
CDR3nt: TGCGCCAGCAGCTTGGGGATAACGGGACTCTACGAGCAGTACTTC
CDR3aa: CASSLGITGLYEQYF

abundance: NA
j_gene: TRBJ1-1
v_gene: TRBV5-4
d_gene: NA
CDR3nt: TGTGCCAGCAGCCCGGACAGAACGAGCACTGAAGCTTTCTTT
CDR3aa: CASSPDRTSTEAFF

abundance: NA
j_gene: TRBJ2-7
v_gene: TRBV11-3
d_gene: NA
CDR3nt: TGTGCCAGCAGCTTAGATCTGACATCCTACGAGCAGTACTTC
CDR3aa: CASSLDLTSYEQYF

abundance: NA
j_gene: TRBJ1-6
v_gene: TRBV5-6
d_gene: TRBD1
CDR3nt: TGTGCCAGCAGCCTCTCCCCGGGACAGAATAATTCACCCCTCCACTTT
CDR3aa: CASSLSPGQNNSPLHF